This T cell receptor (beta chain) emerged from a study of blood T cell repertoires in COVID-19. CDR3 length: 16 amino acids. Germline assignment: CDR1 MDHEN and CDR2 SYDVKM. V shed 3 bases, J shed 7 bases, and the junction held 7 bases outside the gene matches. Clones were read by immunoSEQ multiplex PCR, and TCRdb kept only the in-frame ones, dropping some. Seen here are some 200,000 clones, approximately 84% observed once, and the top ten hold 7.5%. Cohort 3 donors were reported recovered after two negative PCRs, clearance, or symptom resolution. V is TRBV28 and J is TRBJ2-1; TRBD2 matches at 12 bases. The sample consisted of PBMCs or T cells enriched from blood (not recorded which). The clonotype originates from a man aged 35 to 55 who had recovered from COVID-19. DNA for the CDR3: TGTGCCAGCAGTTTTGCTAGCGGGGGGGCTTTGAATGAGCAGTTCTTC. Protein product: CASSFASGGALNEQFF.